Below are 24 T cell receptor beta chains sequenced from a single sample in a study of blood T cell repertoires in COVID-19. Sequencing was performed with immunoSEQ multiplex PCR; in TCRdb, only in-frame clones are kept and a portion is missing. The sample carries roughly 200,000 clones, around 80% recorded once. The sequenced material came from peripheral blood. These receptors all come from an elderly woman with active or convalescent COVID-19.

The CDR3 DNA sequence: TGTGCCAGCAGCGAACTTAAGCGGGGGAATGAGCAGTTCTTC. It is translated as CASSELKRGNEQFF. This rearrangement joins TRBV7-9 to TRBJ2-1; TRBD2 agrees at 8 bases. The V and J ends lost 5 bases and 7 bases, in that order; junction bases with no gene match: 7. Germline V gene sequence: CDR1 SEHNR, CDR2 FQNEAQ (reference sequence). CDR3 length: 14 residues.

V and J are TRBV9 and TRBJ2-3; 8 nucleotides agree with TRBD1. Germline assignment: CDR1 SGDLS and CDR2 YYNGEE. CDR3 length: 16 amino acids. J gave up 4 bases and V 6 bases, and 13 bases lay outside the gene matches. Here the CDR3 DNA reads TGTGCCAGCACGGCCCAGGGGGCGATGTTGGCAGATACGCAGTATTTT. Translated, it gives CASTAQGAMLADTQYF.

This clone has a single count. The genes are TRBV7-2 and TRBJ2-3; tentatively, D is TRBD2 (5 bases). Trimming left V 1 base short and J 3 bases short, with 8 bases between. Germline V lookup: CDR1 SGHTA, CDR2 FQGNSA. The CDR3 has 14 amino acids. CDR3 bases: TGTGCCAGCAGCTTAGATTTAGCGACAGATACGCAGTATTTT. Amino acids: CASSLDLATDTQYF.

The chain uses TRBV29-1 and TRBJ1-2; D remains unclear. This CDR3 region has 14 residues. Between the trimmed V and J ends, which lost 3 bases and 4 bases, there was a span of 15 bases. Per germline, CDR1 SQVTM and CDR2 ANQGSEA. The CDR3 region is CSVDSPVRSYGYTF. In nucleotides, the CDR3 is TGCAGCGTTGATAGCCCGGTGCGGTCCTATGGCTACACCTTC.

This clone was counted between two and nine times. This rearrangement joins TRBV29-1 to TRBJ1-2; no clear D gene. CDR3 length equals 11 residues. From germline, CDR1 is SQVTM and CDR2 ANQGSEA. Deletions cut 8 bases from V and 5 bases from J, with 12 bases between. The CDR3 DNA sequence: TGCAGCCCCGGGGAGGAGTATGGCTACACCTTC. It yields the protein CSPGEEYGYTF.

The rearrangement links TRBV19 to TRBJ2-5; possibly TRBD1 for D (5 bases). CDR1 is LNHDA and CDR2 is SQIVND in the germline V gene (reference sequence). V was clipped by 3 bases and J by 5 bases, with 10 bases between them. The CDR3 is made up of 13 amino acids. CDR3 sequence reads: CASSMSRAETQYF. Here the CDR3 DNA reads TGTGCCAGTAGTATGAGCAGGGCTGAGACCCAGTACTTC.

This clone was seen a few times. V gene TRBV18 combines with J gene TRBJ1-1; 7 bases align to TRBD1. Per germline, CDR1 KGHSH and CDR2 LQKENI. V lost 10 bases to trimming and J lost 1 base; unmatched junction nucleotides: 6. This CDR3 contains 13 residues. CDR3 in DNA: TGTGCCACCTCGGGGGACAGGAACACTGAAGCTTTCTTT. This translates into CATSGDRNTEAFF. Variable domain in full (rest from reference TRBV18 and TRBJ1-1): NAGVMQNPRHLVRRRGQEARLRCSPMKGHSHVYWYRQLPEEGLKFMVYLQKENIIDESGMPKERFSAEFPKEGPSILRIQQVVRGDSAAYFCATSGDRNTEAFFGQGTRLTVV.

The gene calls are TRBV5-1 and TRBJ1-6; D may be TRBD1 (6 bases). The CDR3 runs 15 residues. Per the germline V gene, CDR1 is SGHRS and CDR2 is YFSETQ. Trimming pared 0 bases from V and 5 bases from J, leaving 9 bases between. The CDR3 protein is CASSLAHRDNSPLHF. The CDR3 coding sequence is TGCGCCAGCAGCTTGGCCCACAGGGATAATTCACCCCTCCACTTT.

The gene calls are TRBV29-1 and TRBJ1-1; the D is unclear. The CDR3 length is 12 residues. CDR1 SQVTM and CDR2 ANQGSEA come from the germline V gene. Trimming cost V 5 bases and J 1 base, with 8 bases left between them. The DNA of the CDR3 is TGCAGCGTTCTGACGGGGAACACTGAAGCTTTCTTT. It specifies CSVLTGNTEAFF.

The genes are TRBV5-1 and TRBJ1-1; D not resolved. The V end was cut by 1 base, the J end by 1 base, with 8 bases between. The CDR3 is 14 residues long. In germline, CDR1 is SGHRS, CDR2 YFSETQ. The CDR3 DNA sequence: TGCGCCAGCAGCTTGTGGAGTGAGAACACTGAAGCTTTCTTT. Translating gives CASSLWSENTEAFF.

V gene TRBV15 combines with J gene TRBJ1-6; 9 nucleotides match TRBD1. Germline trimming cut 5 bases from V and 3 bases from J; bases unmatched to any gene: 2. The V gene's germline CDR1 is LNHNV and CDR2 YYDKDF (reference sequence). This CDR3 comprises 15 residues. The CDR3 protein is CATSGTGNYNSPLHF. DNA for the CDR3: TGTGCCACCAGCGGGACAGGGAACTATAATTCACCCCTCCACTTT.

The genes are TRBV5-4 and TRBJ2-1, with 9 bases aligning to TRBD1. This CDR3 spans 16 amino acids. Losses at the gene ends were 4 bases for V and 0 bases for J; bases not matched to a gene: 5. Germline V gene lookup returns CDR1 SGHNT and CDR2 YYREEE (reference sequence). The CDR3 loop is CASSPQGAGSYNEQFF. CDR3 nucleotide sequence: TGTGCCAGCAGCCCACAGGGGGCGGGCTCCTACAATGAGCAGTTCTTC.

The rearrangement links TRBV9 to TRBJ1-6; D remains ambiguous. Trimming stripped 0 bases from V and 6 bases from J, with 7 bases between. The CDR3 has 14 residues. CDR1 is SGDLS, CDR2 YYNGEE, per germline. The CDR3 region has the DNA TGTGCCAGCAGCGTAGATGGCCCTAATTCACCCCTCCACTTT. Its protein product is CASSVDGPNSPLHF.

V and J are TRBV6-5 and TRBJ2-1, with 9 bases identical to TRBD2. Trimming removed 7 bases from V and 7 bases from J; junction bases left unmatched: 11. CDR3 length: 15 residues. Germline-derived CDR1 and CDR2 are MNHEY and SVGAGI. CDR3 protein: CASTQRLAGENEQFF. CDR3 bases: TGTGCCAGCACTCAAAGGTTAGCGGGGGAGAATGAGCAGTTCTTC.

J is TRBJ1-6 and V is TRBV7-2; D unresolved. The CDR3 spans 14 residues. In germline, CDR1 is SGHTA, CDR2 FQGNSA. V lost 5 bases, J lost 4 bases, and 9 bases lay in between. The CDR3 is CASSQPGYNSPLHF. The CDR3 bases are TGTGCCAGCAGCCAACCGGGGTATAATTCACCCCTCCACTTT.

This rearrangement joins TRBV6-1 to TRBJ1-1, with 7 bases lining up with TRBD1. CDR1 is MNHNS and CDR2 is SASEGT in the germline V gene. V trimming: 2 bases; J trimming: 0 bases; junction bases outside the gene matches: 3. CDR3 size: 15 residues. The CDR3 nucleotides read TGTGCCAGCAGTGAATACAGGGGCATGAACACTGAAGCTTTCTTT. Translating gives CASSEYRGMNTEAFF.

The rearrangement links TRBV6-5 to TRBJ1-3; 10 bases agree with TRBD1. J gave up 2 bases and V 2 bases, and 3 bases lay outside the gene matches. CDR1 MNHEY and CDR2 SVGAGI come from the germline V gene. CDR3 length equals 16 residues. The DNA for the CDR3 is TGTGCCAGCAGTTACCAAGGGACAGGGGCTGGAAACACCATATATTTT. This translates into CASSYQGTGAGNTIYF.

The chain employs TRBV4-1 and TRBJ1-3, with 7 bases matching TRBD1. Germline values: CDR1 MGHRA, CDR2 YSYEKL. CDR3 length: 15 residues. V lost 5 bases, J lost 2 bases, and 6 bases stayed unmatched. This CDR3 is CASSVQGDAGNTIYF. In DNA, the CDR3 is TGCGCCAGCAGCGTCCAGGGGGACGCTGGAAACACCATATATTTT.

The CDR3 nucleotides are TGCAGCGGGTTGGGACAGGTGAACACTGAAGCTTTCTTT. This codes for CSGLGQVNTEAFF. V and J are TRBV29-1 and TRBJ1-1, with 8 bases that match TRBD1. The germline gives CDR1 SQVTM, CDR2 ANQGSEA. CDR3 length equals 13 residues. V was pared by 7 bases and J by 0 bases, with 4 bases of the junction left unmatched.

This chain links TRBV6-6 with TRBJ2-7; possible D gene TRBD1, 5 bases. The germline gives CDR1 MNHNY, CDR2 SVGAGI (reference sequence). The CDR3 runs to 12 residues. The V and J ends lost 5 bases and 3 bases respectively, with 8 bases between them. The CDR3 DNA sequence: TGTGCCAGCAGTAATAGGGGCTACGAGCAGTACTTC. Its translation is CASSNRGYEQYF.

This clone was counted once. This sequence joins TRBV20-1 and TRBJ1-2; the match to TRBD1 covers 10 bases. V shed 3 bases and J 7 bases; nucleotides not matched to a gene: 5. This CDR3 region has 13 residues. Germline V CDR1 and CDR2: DFQATT, SNEGSKA (reference sequence). The DNA of the CDR3 is TGCAGTGCTAGTCCGGGACAGGGGTTTGGCTACACCTTC. Translating gives CSASPGQGFGYTF.

Only one count was recorded for this clone. In nucleotides, the CDR3 is TGTGCCAGCAGGGAGACAGGGGGCAATGAGCAGTTCTTC. Residues: CASRETGGNEQFF. This chain connects TRBV27 to TRBJ2-1; 9 bases line up with TRBD1. The CDR3 covers 13 residues. The V gene end was trimmed by 6 bases and the J gene end by 6 bases; junction bases not matched to a gene: 3. Germline V gene sequence: CDR1 MNHEY, CDR2 SMNVEV (reference sequence).

The gene calls are TRBV19 and TRBJ2-5; 9 nucleotides line up with TRBD1. After removal of 6 bases from V and 5 bases from J, the junction contained 7 bases not matched to a gene. This CDR3 is built from 14 residues. Germline loops: CDR1 LNHDA, CDR2 SQIVND (reference sequence). The CDR3 sequence is CASRRGQGIETQYF. The CDR3 nucleotides read TGTGCCAGTAGGAGAGGACAGGGGATTGAGACCCAGTACTTC.

The chain carries TRBV4-1 and TRBJ1-4; a weak D match, TRBD1 (5 bases). Germline values: CDR1 MGHRA, CDR2 YSYEKL. The ends were cut back, 1 base at V and 8 bases at J, with 17 bases in the middle. The CDR3 is 16 residues long. The CDR3 DNA follows: TGCGCCAGCAGCCAAGGGAACCGGGGACTGGAAGAAAAACTGTTTTTT. As protein: CASSQGNRGLEEKLFF.